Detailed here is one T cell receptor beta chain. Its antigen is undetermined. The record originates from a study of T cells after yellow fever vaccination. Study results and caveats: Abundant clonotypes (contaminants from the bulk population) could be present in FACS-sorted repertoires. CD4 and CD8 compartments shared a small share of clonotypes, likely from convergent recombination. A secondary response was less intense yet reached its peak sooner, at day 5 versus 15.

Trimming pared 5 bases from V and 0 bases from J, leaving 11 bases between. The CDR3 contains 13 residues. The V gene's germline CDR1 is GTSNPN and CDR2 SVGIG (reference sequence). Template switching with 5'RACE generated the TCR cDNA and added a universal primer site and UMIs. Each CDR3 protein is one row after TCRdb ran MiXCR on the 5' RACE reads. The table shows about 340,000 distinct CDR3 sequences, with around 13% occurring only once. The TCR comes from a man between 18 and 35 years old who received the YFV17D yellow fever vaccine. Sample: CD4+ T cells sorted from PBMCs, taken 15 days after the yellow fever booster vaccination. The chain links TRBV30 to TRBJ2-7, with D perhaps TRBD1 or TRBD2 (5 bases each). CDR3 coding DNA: TGTGCCTGGGGGGACGCGTTCTCCTACGAGCAGTACTTC. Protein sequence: CAWGDAFSYEQYF. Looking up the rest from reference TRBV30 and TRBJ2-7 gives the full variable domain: SQTIHQWPATLVQPVGSPLSLECTVEGTSNPNLYWYRQAAGRGLQLLFYSVGIGQISSEVPQNLSASRPQDRQFILSSKKLLLSDSGFYLCAWGDAFSYEQYFGPGTRLTVT.